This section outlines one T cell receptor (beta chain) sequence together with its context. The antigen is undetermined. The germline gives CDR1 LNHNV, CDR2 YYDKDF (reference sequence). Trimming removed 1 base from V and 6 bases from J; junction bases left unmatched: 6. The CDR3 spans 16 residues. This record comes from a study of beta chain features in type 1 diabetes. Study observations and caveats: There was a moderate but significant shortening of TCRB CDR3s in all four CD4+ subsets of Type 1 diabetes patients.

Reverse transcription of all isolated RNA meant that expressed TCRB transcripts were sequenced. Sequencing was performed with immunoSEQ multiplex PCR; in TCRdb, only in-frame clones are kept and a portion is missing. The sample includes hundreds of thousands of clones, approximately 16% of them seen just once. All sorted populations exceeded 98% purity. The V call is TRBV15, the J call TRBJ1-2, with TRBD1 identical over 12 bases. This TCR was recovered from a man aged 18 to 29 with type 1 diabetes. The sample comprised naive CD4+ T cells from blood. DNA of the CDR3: TGTGCCACCAGCAGAGGAAAGGGACAGGGGGCGAATGGCTACACCTTC. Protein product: CATSRGKGQGANGYTF.